The T cell receptor beta chain described here comes from a study of tumor-infiltrating lymphocytes in primary liver carcinoma. Co-extraction of both nucleic acids (RNA and DNA) used 20-30 mg of unsorted bulk tissue. Starting from 500 ng of total RNA, TCR beta cDNA was produced with a primer in the constant region. Investigators got TCR beta libraries out of three nested multiplex PCR rounds, done with slightly modified ARM-PCR. It was with TRBV1-TRBV30 forward primers and a C-beta reverse primer that the first two PCR rounds were run, at approximately 9 cycles each. From the multiplex PCR reads, TCRdb called clonotypes with MiXCR, one entry per CDR3 protein. The data show roughly 86,000 distinct CDR3 sequences, about 70% seen once. As for this clonotype: A much larger clone sits a single nucleotide away, making a read error possible.

V lost 5 bases, J lost 8 bases, and 9 bases stayed unmatched. There are 14 residues in the CDR3. Material for sequencing was tumor-adjacent normal liver tissue. V gene TRBV12-3 or TRBV12-4 combines with J gene TRBJ2-4, with 7 positions matching TRBD2. The receptor was derived from a man aged 40-49 years with primary liver carcinoma and hepatitis B virus infection. The CDR3 sequence is CASSTPGGTHIQYF. The CDR3 DNA reads as TGTGCCAGCAGTACCCCGGGGGGTACGCACATTCAGTACTTC.